The 20 T cell receptor beta chains listed next were all sequenced from one sample in a study of post-analysis software for immune sequencing data (dated by TCRdb to 2014 to 2015). Overall study results and their limits: Patients showed significantly higher frequencies than controls for a handful of TRBV segments, among them TRBV5-6, TRBV5-1 and TRBV20-1.

To prepare the library, PCR was applied. Data came from an Illumina HiSeq 2500. Unique molecular identifiers were incorporated into TCR beta cDNA libraries to reduce PCR and sequencing biases. Using fastp trimming at Q25 and MiXCR clonotype assembly, TCRdb reanalyzed the public sequencing data and kept in-frame beta chains. Rows are combined by CDR3 protein, so each entry shows the most common genes and DNA. This sample lists approximately 730,000 distinct CDR3 sequences; about half were detected once. The ten largest clones represent 4.9% of the sample. What these receptors recognize is not known. Source material: blood. These receptor sequences come from a girl aged 5 to 17 with multiple sclerosis.

This clonotype was picked up a small number of times. This sequence joins TRBV7-6 and TRBJ1-1; D remains unclear. Trimming stripped 1 base from V and 1 base from J, with 4 bases between. The length of the CDR3 is 13 residues. Germline CDR1 reads SGHVS; CDR2 reads FNYEAQ. The CDR3, as DNA: TGTGCCAGCAGCTTAGATCAGAACACTGAAGCTTTCTTT. This translates into CASSLDQNTEAFF. Full variable domain (rest looked up from reference TRBV7-6 and TRBJ1-1): GAGVSQSPRYKVTKRGQDVALRCDPISGHVSLYWYRQALGQGPEFLTYFNYEAQQDKSGLPNDRFSAERPEGSISTLTIQRTEQRDSAMYRCASSLDQNTEAFFGQGTRLTVV.

This clonotype showed up just a few times. J is TRBJ2-7 and V is TRBV27, with D perhaps matching TRBD1 (5 bases). Germline V CDR1 and CDR2: MNHEY, SMNVEV (reference sequence). The CDR3 runs to 15 residues. V lost 6 bases to trimming and J lost 1 base, with 16 bases between them. The CDR3 DNA reads TGTGCCAGCAGCCGCGAGGTGGGGCCATCCTACGAGCAGTACTTC. Its translation is CASSREVGPSYEQYF.

J is TRBJ1-2 and V is TRBV6-2 or TRBV6-3, with 7 bases aligning to TRBD1. The CDR3 covers 16 residues. V shed 6 bases, J shed 7 bases, and the junction held 17 bases outside the gene matches. Germline CDR1 and CDR2: MNHEY and SVGEGT. The CDR3: CASSPAGTAPSGGYTF. Written as DNA, the CDR3 is TGTGCCAGCAGCCCGGCGGGGACAGCGCCCAGTGGTGGCTACACCTTC.

The J gene is TRBJ2-1, the V gene TRBV20-1, with TRBD2 as a possible D gene (5 bases). Trimming stripped 1 base from V and 4 bases from J, with 14 bases between. The germline V gene has CDR1 DFQATT and CDR2 SNEGSKA (reference sequence). This CDR3 has 15 residues. The DNA for the CDR3 is TGCAGTGCTAGAGGGACGGACTCCCTGTACAATGAGCAGTTCTTC. Encoded protein: CSARGTDSLYNEQFF.

This chain links TRBV6-6 with TRBJ2-7; 11 bases map to TRBD1. The length of the CDR3 is 15 residues. Per the germline V gene, CDR1 is MNHNY and CDR2 is SVGAGI (reference sequence). Trimming at V came to 2 bases and at J to 3 bases, leaving 3 bases not matched to a gene. The CDR3 reads CASSYPGQGVYEQYF. CDR3 coding DNA: TGTGCCAGCAGTTACCCGGGACAGGGGGTCTACGAGCAGTACTTC.

Details on this clonotype: Compared with germline, one end of the junction differs, possibly owing to a read error. The J gene is TRBJ2-7, the V gene TRBV5-1; 7 nucleotides line up with TRBD1. The CDR3 has 12 amino acids. Germline CDR1 reads SGHRS; CDR2 reads YFSETQ. The CDR3 loop reads CASRDRTYEQDF. The CDR3, as DNA: TGCGCCAGCAGGGACAGGACCTACGAGCAGGACTTC.

The chain has TRBV20-1 and TRBJ2-3, with a weak D call TRBD2 (5 bases). Trimming shortened V by 6 bases and J by 1 base, and 8 bases separated the two germline ends. This CDR3 is 12 amino acids long. Germline lookup yields CDR1 DFQATT and CDR2 SNEGSKA (reference sequence). CDR3 residues: CSAEEGTDTQYF. The CDR3, as DNA: TGCAGTGCCGAGGAGGGCACAGATACGCAGTATTTT.

The rearrangement uses TRBV7-2 and TRBJ1-1; perhaps TRBD1 as D (6 bases). Trimming left V 1 base short and J 1 base short, with 16 bases between. The germline CDR1 and CDR2 sequences are SGHTA and FQGNSA. This CDR3 has 17 amino acids. The CDR3 spells CASSLGLNYRENTEAFF. CDR3 nucleotides: TGTGCCAGCAGCTTAGGTCTCAATTACAGGGAGAACACTGAAGCTTTCTTT.

This sequence joins TRBV7-8 and TRBJ1-2; possible D gene TRBD1, 6 bases. The CDR3 has 15 residues. V dropped 5 bases and J dropped 7 bases, with 20 bases sitting between them. Germline loops: CDR1 SGHVS, CDR2 FQNEAQ. CDR3 region: CASSRNRDLASGYTF. The CDR3 DNA is TGTGCCAGCAGCCGCAACAGGGATTTGGCCTCTGGCTACACCTTC.

Remarks on this clonotype: A much larger clone differs from this one at a single base, so this may be a read error. The chain carries TRBV6-5 and TRBJ2-5, with 12 nucleotides matching TRBD1. Germline V lookup: CDR1 MNHEY, CDR2 SVGAGI. J lost 11 bases, V lost 2 bases, and 6 bases had no gene match. The CDR3 totals 14 residues. The CDR3 sequence is CASSYGTGGNEQYF. CDR3 bases: TGTGCCAGCAGTTACGGGACAGGGGGCAATGAGCAGTACTTC.

The rearrangement joins TRBV12-3 or TRBV12-4 to TRBJ2-5; D call uncertain. This CDR3 has 12 residues. Trimming pared 6 bases from V and 7 bases from J, leaving 12 bases between. CDR3 sequence (DNA): TGTGCCAGCAGCCTCAAGTTTGGGACCCAGTACTTC. It codes for CASSLKFGTQYF.

In its sample, this clonotype was seen a few times. The chain is built from TRBV12-3 or TRBV12-4 and TRBJ2-5, with 11 bases identical to TRBD1. The CDR3 spans 15 residues. J lost 4 bases, V lost 4 bases, and 5 bases had no gene match. CDR3 bases: TGTGCCAGCAGTTACGGACAGGGGGCCGTAGAGACCCAGTACTTC. Translating it yields CASSYGQGAVETQYF.

The table lists this clonotype with a few counts. This chain joins TRBV24-1 and TRBJ2-1; 8 nucleotides agree with TRBD2. With 3 bases clipped from V and 6 bases from J, the junction kept 6 bases outside the gene matches. Germline V CDR1 and CDR2: KGHDR, SFDVKD. The CDR3 sequence is 15 residues long. Here the CDR3 DNA reads TGTGCCACCAGTGATCTGGCGGGAGGACCCAATGAGCAGTTCTTC. It codes for CATSDLAGGPNEQFF.

This clonotype appeared once. The rearrangement uses TRBV4-2 and TRBJ2-7; weak D call: TRBD2 (6 bases). Germline loops: CDR1 LGHNA, CDR2 YNFKEQ. The V end lost 1 base, the J end lost 3 bases, and 13 bases lay between the germline ends. This CDR3 is 15 amino acids long. CDR3 amino acids: CASSQGRGLNYEQYF. The CDR3 nucleotides are TGTGCCAGCAGCCAAGGGCGGGGACTGAACTACGAGCAGTACTTC.

A word on this clonotype: This may be a read error, as it is one base from a much larger clone. This rearrangement joins TRBV5-1 to TRBJ2-7; a possible D gene is TRBD2 (5 bases). This CDR3 has 12 amino acids. V lost 2 bases and J lost 7, with 10 bases in between. Germline assignment: CDR1 SGHRS and CDR2 YFSETQ. The DNA of the CDR3 is TGCGCCAGCAGCTTTTCTAGCAATGAGCAGTACTTC. This translates into CASSFSSNEQYF.

The J gene is TRBJ2-1, the V gene TRBV7-3; D unclear. This CDR3 is built from 12 residues. V was trimmed by 0 bases and J by 13 bases, leaving 10 bases between them. CDR1 is SGHTA and CDR2 is FQGTGA in the germline V gene. The CDR3: CASSLTGRIQFF. The DNA for the CDR3 is TGTGCCAGCAGCTTAACCGGACGTATCCAGTTCTTC.

The V and J genes are TRBV28 and TRBJ2-4; D is perhaps TRBD2 (6 bases). The germline V gene encodes CDR1 MDHEN and CDR2 SYDVKM. This CDR3 contains 18 residues. V was shortened by 1 base and J by 3 bases, with 19 bases between the two germline ends. The CDR3, as DNA: TGTGCCAGCAGTTTATTAGTGGGAAGCGGGCCCCTCAAAAACATTCAGTACTTC. This translates into CASSLLVGSGPLKNIQYF.

This chain connects TRBV16 to TRBJ1-2; a weak D match, TRBD1 (5 bases). CDR3 length: 14 residues. Germline CDR1 KGHSY, CDR2 FQNENV. The ends were cut back, 7 bases at V and 9 bases at J, with 21 bases in the middle. The DNA for the CDR3 is TGTGCCAGCACCGACAGAAGCTTAGAATTAAGCTACACCTTC. Residues: CASTDRSLELSYTF.

The gene calls are TRBV28 and TRBJ2-1; D is perhaps TRBD1 (6 bases). This CDR3 comprises 13 residues. Germline assignment: CDR1 MDHEN and CDR2 SYDVKM. V gave up 7 bases and J gave up 0 bases, with 7 bases separating them. This CDR3 reads CASTDSSYNEQFF. The CDR3, as DNA: TGTGCCAGCACGGACAGCTCCTACAATGAGCAGTTCTTC.

This rearrangement joins TRBV12-3 or TRBV12-4 to TRBJ2-1; 7 nucleotides match TRBD2. This CDR3 is 15 amino acids long. With V trimmed by 7 bases and J by 3 bases, 9 bases remained unmatched. CDR3 protein: CASTKAGLDYNEQFF. The CDR3 DNA sequence: TGTGCCAGCACCAAAGCGGGGCTCGACTACAATGAGCAGTTCTTC.